These 28 T cell receptor beta chains came from one sample sequenced in a study of blood T cell repertoires in COVID-19. Data came from immunoSEQ multiplex PCR; TCRdb stores just in-frame clones and leaves some out. The data contain fewer than 600,000 clones, 88% of them seen just once; the ten biggest clones take up 1.8%. Material: PBMCs or T cells enriched from blood (not recorded which). These receptors came from a woman between 40 and 50 years old who had recovered from COVID-19.

The chain employs TRBV6-2 or TRBV6-3 and TRBJ1-5; D not certain. With 2 bases removed from V and 0 bases from J, the gap between germline ends came to 23 bases. The V gene's germline CDR1 is MNHEY and CDR2 SVGEGT. CDR3 size: 20 residues. DNA of the CDR3: TGTGCCAGCAGTTACACATGGGTGGTAGCCGGAGCAAATAGCAATCAGCCCCAGCATTTT. Its translation is CASSYTWVVAGANSNQPQHF.

The chain combines TRBV6-2 or TRBV6-3 with TRBJ2-3, with unresolved D. V was cut by 2 bases and J by 3 bases, with 9 bases left in between. CDR3 size: 14 residues. CDR1 MNHEY and CDR2 SVGEGT come from the germline V gene. In DNA form, the CDR3 reads TGTGCCAGCAGTTACCCTGGGCGAACAGATACGCAGTATTTT. Translation gives CASSYPGRTDTQYF.

The chain uses TRBV2 and TRBJ2-5; D uncertain. This CDR3 has 11 amino acids. V was shortened by 5 bases and J by 5 bases, with 6 bases between the two germline ends. CDR1 is SNHLY, CDR2 FYNNEI, per germline. CDR3 DNA sequence: TGTGCCAGCAGTTTGTCGGAGACCCAGTACTTC. It specifies CASSLSETQYF.

The V gene is TRBV6-2 or TRBV6-3, the J gene TRBJ2-1; 11 positions match TRBD1. V lost 0 bases to trimming and J lost 6 bases; unmatched junction nucleotides: 4. The CDR3 sequence is 16 residues long. The germline V gene has CDR1 MNHEY and CDR2 SVGEGT. The CDR3 loop is CASSYSPGTGGNEQFF. The DNA of the CDR3 is TGTGCCAGCAGTTACTCCCCCGGGACAGGGGGCAATGAGCAGTTCTTC.

The rearrangement uses TRBV20-1 and TRBJ2-1, with D perhaps matching TRBD1 (5 bases). Between the trimmed V and J ends, which lost 3 bases and 9 bases, there was a span of 15 bases. Germline V gene data show CDR1 as DFQATT and CDR2 as SNEGSKA (reference sequence). The CDR3 contains 13 residues. The CDR3 loop reads CSASRLFGAEQFF. CDR3 in DNA: TGCAGTGCTAGTAGGCTTTTTGGGGCTGAGCAGTTCTTC.

The J gene is TRBJ2-3, the V gene TRBV7-9; TRBD2 matches at 9 bases. With V trimmed by 2 bases and J by 7 bases, 7 bases remained unmatched. CDR1 is SEHNR, CDR2 FQNEAQ, per germline (reference sequence). CDR3 length equals 15 residues. This CDR3 is CASSLKVAGDHTQYF. For the CDR3, the DNA is TGTGCCAGCAGCTTAAAGGTAGCGGGAGACCATACGCAGTATTTT.

The chain links TRBV7-9 to TRBJ1-1; D is uncertain. Germline CDR1 reads SEHNR; CDR2 reads FQNEAQ (reference sequence). The CDR3 sequence is 13 residues long. V was clipped by 5 bases and J by 4 bases, with 11 bases between them. The CDR3 region is CASSATVSTEAFF. CDR3 DNA sequence: TGTGCCAGCAGCGCAACGGTCTCCACTGAAGCTTTCTTT.

Remarks on this clone: The same CDR3 arises from other DNA sequences in this sample as well. The genes are TRBV6-5 and TRBJ2-1, with 10 bases matching TRBD2. Germline V CDR1 and CDR2: MNHEY, SVGAGI. The CDR3 totals 14 residues. Unmatched junction bases numbered 1, after V lost 4 bases and J lost 4 bases. CDR3 protein: CASSWTSGYNEQFF. CDR3 in DNA: TGTGCCAGCAGTTGGACTAGCGGATACAATGAGCAGTTCTTC.

This clone showed up just once. V is TRBV2 and J is TRBJ2-7; D may be TRBD2 (5 bases). The V end lost 6 bases, the J end lost 0 bases, and 15 bases lay between the germline ends. CDR1 is SNHLY and CDR2 is FYNNEI in the germline V gene. The CDR3 is made up of 15 amino acids. The CDR3 DNA follows: TGTGCCAGCAGGGGAGAGACCGTAAGCTCCTACGAGCAGTACTTC. Amino acids: CASRGETVSSYEQYF.

This clone was detected a few times. Written as DNA, the CDR3 is TGTGCCAGCAGCTTGTACTACGAGCAGTACTTC. It encodes CASSLYYEQYF. The rearrangement links TRBV5-6 to TRBJ2-7; D is unclear. The CDR3 covers 11 residues. Looked up from germline, CDR1 is SGHDT and CDR2 is YYEEEE. V was trimmed by 1 base and J by 3 bases, leaving 2 bases between them.

The V and J genes are TRBV10-3 and TRBJ1-2; D may be TRBD1 (6 bases). With 6 bases removed from V and 8 bases from J, the gap between germline ends came to 16 bases. The V gene's germline CDR1 is ENHRY and CDR2 SYGVKD. This CDR3 comprises 13 residues. This chain's CDR3 is CAIREDRYEGYTF. As DNA, the CDR3 is TGTGCCATCAGAGAGGACAGATATGAAGGCTACACCTTC.

This clone was picked up a small number of times. CDR3 sequence: CASSKAPGTSDNEQFF. The CDR3 DNA follows: TGTGCCAGCAGCAAAGCCCCCGGGACTAGCGACAATGAGCAGTTCTTC. The gene calls are TRBV21-1 and TRBJ2-1; the table's D call, TRBD2, was not checked against the DNA. TRBV21-1 is given as a pseudogene. The CDR3 extends over 16 amino acids.

The chain joins TRBV7-8 to TRBJ2-1; D not resolved. The V end lost 2 bases, the J end lost 0 bases, and 2 bases lay between the germline ends. The CDR3 length is 13 residues. Germline V CDR1 and CDR2: SGHVS, FQNEAQ. The CDR3 loop is CASSLRSYNEQFF. The CDR3 DNA reads TGTGCCAGCAGCTTACGCTCCTACAATGAGCAGTTCTTC.

The count of this clone is one. This chain uses TRBV12-3 or TRBV12-4 with TRBJ2-1; possible D gene TRBD2, 5 bases. This CDR3 region has 13 residues. The V end was cut by 5 bases, the J end by 2 bases, with 7 bases between. The CDR3 loop is CASSSGAYNEQFF. The CDR3 DNA sequence: TGTGCCAGCAGTAGCGGAGCCTACAATGAGCAGTTCTTC.

The CDR3 sequence is CASSYPGLAETQYF. The CDR3 coding sequence is TGTGCCAGCAGCTATCCGGGACTAGCGGAGACCCAGTACTTC. This chain connects TRBV13 to TRBJ2-5, with 10 positions matching TRBD2. The CDR3 consists of 14 residues. CDR1 and CDR2 (germline): PRHDT, FYEKMQ (reference sequence). V was pared by 4 bases and J by 5 bases, with 4 bases of the junction left unmatched. The whole variable domain, filled in from reference TRBV13 and TRBJ2-5, reads AAGVIQSPRHLIKEKRETATLKCYPIPRHDTVYWYQQGPGQDPQFLISFYEKMQSDKGSIPDRFSAQQFSDYHSELNMSSLELGDSALYFCASSYPGLAETQYFGPGTRLLVL.

The V call is TRBV3-1 (or the pseudogene TRBV3-2), the J call TRBJ2-3, with 8 nucleotides matching TRBD1. The germline V gene has CDR1 LGHDT and CDR2 YNNKEL (reference sequence). The CDR3 contains 12 residues. With 6 bases clipped from V and 5 bases from J, the junction kept 1 base outside the gene matches. The CDR3 spells CASSGQGDTQYF. The CDR3 bases are TGTGCCAGCAGTGGACAGGGAGATACGCAGTATTTT.

The J gene is TRBJ1-1, the V gene TRBV18; D gene ambiguous. The germline V gene has CDR1 KGHSH and CDR2 LQKENI. The CDR3 extends over 14 amino acids. Trimming left V 6 bases short and J 2 bases short, with 13 bases between. For the CDR3, the DNA is TGTGCCAGCTCCTCTAGTCAGAGTAACACTGAAGCTTTCTTT. As protein: CASSSSQSNTEAFF. The full variable domain, completed using reference TRBV18 and TRBJ1-1, is NAGVMQNPRHLVRRRGQEARLRCSPMKGHSHVYWYRQLPEEGLKFMVYLQKENIIDESGMPKERFSAEFPKEGPSILRIQQVVRGDSAAYFCASSSSQSNTEAFFGQGTRLTVV.

J is TRBJ1-1 and V is TRBV19; D call uncertain. Germline CDR1 and CDR2: LNHDA and SQIVND (reference sequence). This CDR3 spans 13 amino acids. Between the trimmed V and J ends, which lost 3 bases and 11 bases, there was a span of 16 bases. The CDR3, as DNA: TGTGCCAGTAGTATTGGACGGGGAGATCACGCTTTCTTT. Protein product: CASSIGRGDHAFF.

The J gene is TRBJ2-1, the V gene TRBV6-2 or TRBV6-3; 11 bases line up with TRBD2. Unmatched junction bases numbered 4, after V lost 6 bases and J lost 3 bases. Looked up from germline, CDR1 is MNHEY and CDR2 is SVGEGT. This CDR3 has 15 residues. CDR3 coding DNA: TGTGCCAGCAGCAGACTAGCGGGACTCTACAATGAGCAGTTCTTC. It yields the protein CASSRLAGLYNEQFF.

This chain joins TRBV15 and TRBJ1-3, with a possible D match to TRBD1 (6 bases). The CDR3 has 15 residues. The ends were cut back, 1 base at V and 3 bases at J, with 10 bases in the middle. CDR1 and CDR2 (germline): LNHNV, YYDKDF (reference sequence). The CDR3 DNA follows: TGTGCCACCAGCAGAGCGGGGGGCGGTGGAAACACCATATATTTT. It codes for CATSRAGGGGNTIYF.

The table lists this clone with a count of one. This chain uses TRBV13 with TRBJ2-7; 15 positions agree with TRBD2. The CDR3 sequence is 17 residues long. CDR1 and CDR2 (germline): PRHDT, FYEKMQ (reference sequence). V trimming: 4 bases; J trimming: 2 bases; junction bases outside the gene matches: 6. The CDR3 here is CASSSGLAGGPAYEQYF. The CDR3 nucleotides read TGTGCCAGCAGCTCAGGACTAGCGGGAGGGCCGGCCTACGAGCAGTACTTC. Full variable domain (remainder filled in from reference TRBV13 and TRBJ2-7): AAGVIQSPRHLIKEKRETATLKCYPIPRHDTVYWYQQGPGQDPQFLISFYEKMQSDKGSIPDRFSAQQFSDYHSELNMSSLELGDSALYFCASSSGLAGGPAYEQYFGPGTRLTVT.

A single count supports this clone. V is TRBV7-2 and J is TRBJ2-2; a weak D match, TRBD2 (6 bases). Looked up from germline, CDR1 is SGHTA and CDR2 is FQGNSA. The CDR3 covers 13 residues. The V and J ends lost 6 bases and 10 bases respectively, with 15 bases between them. CDR3 coding DNA: TGTGCCAGCAGGCCTGGGACTCCCGAGGAGCTGTTTTTT. The encoded protein is CASRPGTPEELFF.

V usage is TRBV4-2 and J usage is TRBJ1-1, with 8 bases identical to TRBD1. The CDR3 has 14 residues. Germline CDR1 and CDR2: LGHNA and YNFKEQ. Losses at the gene ends were 5 bases for V and 4 bases for J; bases not matched to a gene: 6. The CDR3 region has the DNA TGTGCCAGCAGCACTCAGGGGGCGACCACTGAAGCTTTCTTT. Translation: CASSTQGATTEAFF.

This chain links TRBV6-5 with TRBJ1-3; D unclear. The CDR3 spans 15 residues. Germline lookup yields CDR1 MNHEY and CDR2 SVGAGI. The V and J ends lost 4 bases and 2 bases respectively, with 12 bases between them. CDR3 bases: TGTGCCAGCAGTTCAGATCAATTAACTGGAAACACCATATATTTT. This translates into CASSSDQLTGNTIYF.

The genes are TRBV18 and TRBJ2-7, with 8 nucleotides matching TRBD1. The V gene end was trimmed by 4 bases and the J gene end by 5 bases; junction bases not matched to a gene: 10. Germline V lookup: CDR1 KGHSH, CDR2 LQKENI. This CDR3 contains 15 residues. The chain's CDR3 is CASSRDRSLGNEQYF. The DNA of the CDR3 is TGTGCCAGCTCACGGGACAGGAGCCTAGGCAACGAGCAGTACTTC.

This sequence joins TRBV5-1 and TRBJ2-3; no clear D gene. V lost 0 bases to trimming and J lost 0 bases, with 11 bases between them. CDR3 length: 16 residues. CDR1 is SGHRS, CDR2 YFSETQ, per germline. CDR3 region: CASSLGAEFSTDTQYF. The CDR3 nucleotides are TGCGCCAGCAGCTTGGGCGCGGAATTTAGCACAGATACGCAGTATTTT. The variable domain in full, completed from reference TRBV5-1 and TRBJ2-3, reads KAGVTQTPRYLIKTRGQQVTLSCSPISGHRSVSWYQQTPGQGLQFLFEYFSETQRNKGNFPGRFSGRQFSNSRSEMNVSTLELGDSALYLCASSLGAEFSTDTQYFGPGTRLTVL.

V and J are TRBV4-3 and TRBJ2-1; tentatively, D is TRBD2 (5 bases). V was shortened by 1 base and J by 8 bases, with 9 bases between the two germline ends. The CDR3 runs 13 residues. Per the germline V gene, CDR1 is LGHNA and CDR2 is YSLEER. CDR3 in DNA: TGCGCCAGCAGCCAAGGGTTGCGGGATGAGCAGTTCTTC. This sequence encodes CASSQGLRDEQFF.

CDR3 region: CASNPQGDWGYTF. In DNA, the CDR3 is TGTGCCAGTAACCCTCAGGGGGATTGGGGCTACACCTTC. The rearrangement links TRBV19 to TRBJ1-2; 7 bases line up with TRBD1. Germline V CDR1 and CDR2: LNHDA, SQIVND (reference sequence). The CDR3 contains 13 residues. After removal of 7 bases from V and 8 bases from J, the junction contained 10 bases not matched to a gene.